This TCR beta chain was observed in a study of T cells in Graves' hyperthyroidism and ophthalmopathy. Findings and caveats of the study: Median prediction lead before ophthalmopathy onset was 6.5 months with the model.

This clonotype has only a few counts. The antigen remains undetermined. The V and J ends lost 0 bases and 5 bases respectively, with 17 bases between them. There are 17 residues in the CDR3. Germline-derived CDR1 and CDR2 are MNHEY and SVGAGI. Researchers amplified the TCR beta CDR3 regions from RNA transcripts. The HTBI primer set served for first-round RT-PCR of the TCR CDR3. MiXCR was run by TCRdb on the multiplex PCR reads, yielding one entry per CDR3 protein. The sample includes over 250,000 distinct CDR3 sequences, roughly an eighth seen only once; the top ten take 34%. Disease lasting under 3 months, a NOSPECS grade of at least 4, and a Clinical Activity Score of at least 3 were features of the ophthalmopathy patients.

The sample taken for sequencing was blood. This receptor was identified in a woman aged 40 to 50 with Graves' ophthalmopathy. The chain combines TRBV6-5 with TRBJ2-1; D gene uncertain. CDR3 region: CASSYSLGRAMDNEQFF. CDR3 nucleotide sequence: TGTGCCAGCAGTTACTCTCTTGGACGCGCCATGGACAATGAGCAGTTCTTC.